This T cell receptor beta chain stems from a study of OX40 agonist ivuxolimab in advanced cancers. The study in broad terms: Ivuxolimab was a fully human IgG2 agonistic monoclonal antibody targeting the costimulatory receptor OX40 (CD134). Intravenous ivuxolimab was administered to patients every 2 weeks at six dose levels: 0.01, 0.1, 0.3, 1.5, 3 and 10 mg/kg. Among the roughly 52 dose-escalation patients, 19 had hepatocellular carcinoma, approximately 15 melanoma, 9 renal cell carcinoma and 9 head and neck cancer. In the dose-escalation cohort, 82.7% of patients were male, and the mean age was approximately 60 years, with a range of 23 to 79. Prior anti-PD-1, anti-PD-L1 or anti-CTLA-4 therapy was permitted, and approximately 39% of dose-escalation patients had received checkpoint inhibitors. Partial responses occurred in three dose-escalation patients, of whom one had hepatocellular carcinoma and two had cutaneous melanoma. Peripheral TCRbeta sequencing was intended to test whether TCR sequence diversity was altered and clonal T-cell expansion was caused by ivuxolimab. The paper covers the monotherapy dose-escalation part of the phase I ivuxolimab trial, which included N of about 51 patients. Findings and caveats that apply to the study as a whole: The antigen specificity of the clonally expanded peripheral T cells was not determined. On average, CD8+ T cells showed more expanded clones than CD4+ T cells after ivuxolimab. Low levels of normalized T-cell clonal expansion were also seen in some patients who did not respond. In the 0.1-3.0 mg/kg groups, partial responders had among the lowest normalized peripheral clonal expansion, particularly in CD8+ T cells. At doses of 0.1 to 3.0 mg/kg, clonal expansion of both CD4+ and CD8+ T cells in blood was seen between baseline and week 6.

Genomic DNA was extracted from sorted cells for sequencing of the TCRbeta CDR3 region. The immunoSEQ Assay was used for sequencing of TCRbeta CDR3 regions. This immuneACCESS table, as held by TCRdb, lists in-frame sequences with V and J called but not all clones. Of the missing ones, under half trace to an unresolved V gene in checked studies; the others have no known cause. This sample has almost 80,000 clones in its table, and 87% of those were observed once. In total, the top ten clones hold roughly 0.26% of the sample. About this clone itself: The antigen it binds to is not known. It has no much larger one-base neighbor in the sample; base qualities were not kept.

V is shortened by 0 bases, J by 6 bases, and the region joining them spans 6 bases. From the germline V gene (reference sequence), CDR1 is SEHNR and CDR2 is FQNEAQ. The CDR3 runs 12 residues from the cysteine to the phenylalanine. Only the CDR3 region is kept as DNA, spanning 36 bases read in frame from base 1. Patients with autoimmune disease history or receiving systemic immunosuppression were excluded from the trial. Peripheral blood for TCR sequencing was collected from all dose cohorts at baseline, on cycle 4 day 1, and on cycle 7 day 1. Samples were obtained from an open-label, multicenter, first-in-human phase I dose-escalation trial of ivuxolimab. Adults with locally advanced or metastatic melanoma, renal cell carcinoma, hepatocellular carcinoma or head and neck squamous cell carcinoma were enrolled in the trial. Before TCR sequencing, CD4+ and CD8+ T cells were separately sorted from peripheral blood.

The receptor chain draws on TRBV7-9 and TRBJ2-7, with the D gene call left open. This sequence was found in an adult with an advanced solid tumor such as melanoma, head and neck, liver or kidney cancer. Sequenced here: CD4+ or CD8+ T cells sorted from blood, sampled in a trial of the OX40 agonist ivuxolimab. The DNA sequence is as follows: TGTGCCAGCAGCTTAGCCCTCGGCGAGCAGTACTTC. Its translation reads: CASSLALGEQYF.